Listed here are 24 T cell receptor beta chains from one sample, sequenced in a study of blood T cells in healthy people across ages. Through a sample-barcoded 5' primer and a J-beta primer mix, a second PCR was run for roughly 6 to 11 cycles. TCRdb redid the calling of the 5' RACE reads with MiXCR, one entry per CDR3 protein. The profile shows around 1,600,000 distinct CDR3 sequences, 40% to 45% of them singletons. Specimen: blood. These TCRs come from a woman under 30 in good health.

This clonotype was observed a few times. The chain carries TRBV29-1 and TRBJ1-5, with D possibly TRBD1 on 5 matching bases. The CDR3 has 13 residues. V lost 5 bases to trimming and J lost 3 bases, with 11 bases between them. Germline V gives CDR1 SQVTM, CDR2 ANQGSEA. DNA for the CDR3: TGCAGCGTTCAGAGGGGTTACAATCAGCCCCAGCATTTT. Encoded protein: CSVQRGYNQPQHF.

To note about this clonotype: A read error may account for a junction end that differs from germline. V usage is TRBV7-7 and J usage is TRBJ2-1; maybe TRBD2 (6 bases). Germline V gene data show CDR1 as SSHAT and CDR2 as FNYEAQ (reference sequence). The CDR3 runs to 15 residues. The CDR3 DNA is TGTGCTAGCAGCTTGGGCGGGAATGTCTACAATGAGCAGTTCTTC. Amino acid sequence: CASSLGGNVYNEQFF.

This clonotype was picked up a small number of times. The V call is TRBV4-1, the J call TRBJ2-2, with unresolved D. The CDR3 totals 18 residues. CDR1 is MGHRA and CDR2 is YSYEKL in the germline V gene. Trimming took off 3 bases at V and 4 bases at J, with 21 bases between the two ends. CDR3 sequence (DNA): TGCGCCAGCAGCCAGAGTGGACCCACAAGATCGGGCACCGGGGAGCTGTTTTTT. Its protein product is CASSQSGPTRSGTGELFF.

V is TRBV20-1 and J is TRBJ2-5, with 7 bases identical to TRBD2. The J call is uncertain, as TRBJ2-7 better fits the DNA end. Germline V lookup: CDR1 DFQATT, CDR2 SNEGSKA (reference sequence). The CDR3 length is 13 residues. CDR3 region: CSASLSGAIEQYF. The CDR3 nucleotides read TGCAGTGCTAGCCTGAGCGGGGCGATCGAGCAGTACTTC.

The chain combines TRBV6-6 with TRBJ1-1, with D possibly matching TRBD1 (6 bases). Trimming took off 5 bases at V and 2 bases at J, with 12 bases between the two ends. This CDR3 has 14 amino acids. Germline V gene sequence: CDR1 MNHNY, CDR2 SVGAGI (reference sequence). CDR3 sequence: CASSIYRANTEAFF. CDR3 nucleotide sequence: TGTGCCAGCAGTATCTACAGGGCTAACACTGAAGCTTTCTTT.

This clonotype was seen many times. V usage is TRBV20-1 and J usage is TRBJ2-5, with D unclear. In germline, CDR1 is DFQATT, CDR2 SNEGSKA (reference sequence). Trimming took off 3 bases at V and 2 bases at J, with 7 bases between the two ends. This CDR3 has 12 residues. CDR3 protein: CSARRSQETQYF. The DNA for the CDR3 is TGCAGTGCTAGGCGGTCGCAAGAGACCCAGTACTTC.

On this clonotype itself: Its ends do not fully match the called genes, so a read error is possible. The chain uses TRBV7-8 and TRBJ2-1; a possible D gene is TRBD1 (6 bases). The germline V gene has CDR1 SGHVS and CDR2 FQNEAQ. CDR3 size: 13 residues. CDR3 nucleotides: TGTGCCAGCAGCTTACGTTGGGACAATGGGCAGTTCTTC. This codes for CASSLRWDNGQFF.

This clonotype came up many times. This sequence joins TRBV29-1 and TRBJ1-4, with a weak D call TRBD1 (6 bases). V lost 4 bases and J lost 4, with 10 bases in between. CDR1 and CDR2 from the germline V gene are SQVTM and ANQGSEA. This CDR3 is 13 amino acids long. Here the CDR3 reads CSVGPDSNEKLFF. The DNA for the CDR3 is TGCAGCGTTGGTCCGGACAGTAATGAAAAACTGTTTTTT.

The CDR3, as DNA: TGTGCCACCAGAGCCAGCGGCCCGGGCTACAATGAGCAGTTCTTC. Protein product: CATRASGPGYNEQFF. J is TRBJ2-1 and V is TRBV24-1, with a possible D match to TRBD2 (5 bases). The CDR3 loop spans 15 amino acids. Germline CDR1 reads KGHDR; CDR2 reads SFDVKD. V dropped 7 bases and J dropped 3 bases, with 15 bases sitting between them.

This clonotype has only a few counts. The chain combines TRBV27 with TRBJ2-1; D ambiguous. Per germline, CDR1 MNHEY and CDR2 SMNVEV (reference sequence). Trimming removed 4 bases from V and 3 bases from J, with 7 bases in between. This CDR3 is 13 amino acids long. The CDR3 sequence is CASSCVGYNEQFF. CDR3 in DNA: TGTGCCAGCAGTTGTGTGGGCTACAATGAGCAGTTCTTC.

A remark on this clonotype: A much bigger clone sits one base away, suggesting this may be a read error. The gene calls are TRBV29-1 and TRBJ2-4; TRBD2 aligns across 11 bases. TRBJ2-7 explains the end of the DNA better; the J call may be wrong. This CDR3 is built from 13 residues. Germline CDR1 SQVTM, CDR2 ANQGSEA. DNA of the CDR3: TGCAGCGCCGGGACTAGCGGAGCCGACGAGCAGTACTTC. Amino acid sequence: CSAGTSGADEQYF.

This clonotype showed up just a few times. V and J are TRBV11-2 and TRBJ2-1; the D is unclear. CDR3 length: 14 amino acids. V was trimmed by 3 bases and J by 6 bases, leaving 12 bases between them. Germline loops: CDR1 SGHAT, CDR2 FQNNGV. DNA of the CDR3: TGTGCCAGCAGCTTCGCCGGGTGGGCCAATGAGCAGTTCTTC. This codes for CASSFAGWANEQFF.

In its sample, this clonotype was seen a few times. This rearrangement joins TRBV2 to TRBJ2-5; D is uncertain. V lost 4 bases, J lost 5 bases, and 2 bases lay in between. CDR1 SNHLY and CDR2 FYNNEI come from the germline V gene. This CDR3 spans 10 amino acids. This CDR3 reads CASSVETQYF. CDR3 DNA: TGTGCCAGCAGTGTGGAGACCCAGTACTTC.

This chain uses TRBV20-1 with TRBJ2-7, with 8 nucleotides matching TRBD2. Germline assignment: CDR1 DFQATT and CDR2 SNEGSKA (reference sequence). The CDR3 is 14 residues long. V shed 2 bases and J 7 bases; nucleotides not matched to a gene: 10. CDR3: CSARSIAGKGEQYF. The CDR3 nucleotides read TGCAGTGCTAGATCGATAGCGGGAAAGGGGGAGCAGTACTTC.

Only a few counts were recorded for this clonotype. DNA for the CDR3: TGTGCCAGCAGCACACAGGTAACCGAGCAGTACTTC. Translating it yields CASSTQVTEQYF. The chain uses TRBV5-6 and TRBJ2-7, with TRBD1 as a possible D gene (5 bases). Germline-derived CDR1 and CDR2 are SGHDT and YYEEEE. This CDR3 is 12 amino acids long. Trimming cost V 4 bases and J 6 bases, with 11 bases left between them.

Only a few counts were recorded for this clonotype. The chain uses TRBV28 and TRBJ2-5, with D perhaps assigned TRBD1 or TRBD2 (5 bases each). Trimming took 2 bases from V and 5 from J, leaving 12 bases between them. The CDR3 is made up of 14 amino acids. In germline, CDR1 is MDHEN, CDR2 SYDVKM. CDR3 sequence (DNA): TGTGCCAGCAGTTTAGGCGGGTGGGGCGAGACCCAGTACTTC. It specifies CASSLGGWGETQYF.

V gene TRBV20-1 combines with J gene TRBJ2-7; 7 positions agree with TRBD1. Germline assignment: CDR1 DFQATT and CDR2 SNEGSKA (reference sequence). This CDR3 comprises 12 residues. V gave up 3 bases and J gave up 3 bases; unmatched junction bases: 2. DNA for the CDR3: TGCAGTGCTAGCTCAGGGGGCTACGAGCAGTACTTC. Its protein product is CSASSGGYEQYF.

This clonotype was counted a few times. The chain joins TRBV6-6 to TRBJ2-1, with D maybe TRBD1 (5 bases). The CDR3 covers 12 residues. The V end was cut by 10 bases, the J end by 5 bases, with 12 bases between. The V gene's germline CDR1 is MNHNY and CDR2 SVGAGI (reference sequence). As DNA, the CDR3 is TGTGCCACCTGGGGCATAGACAATGAGCAGTTCTTC. Translation: CATWGIDNEQFF.

J is TRBJ2-1 and V is TRBV5-1; 12 bases line up with TRBD2. The CDR3 runs to 16 residues. V gave up 4 bases and J gave up 3 bases; unmatched junction bases: 5. CDR1 is SGHRS and CDR2 is YFSETQ in the germline V gene. The CDR3 DNA reads as TGCGCCAGCAGCCCCCAACTAGCGGGGGGCTACAATGAGCAGTTCTTC. This codes for CASSPQLAGGYNEQFF.

The chain links TRBV20-1 to TRBJ2-7, with D possibly TRBD1 on 6 matching bases. The CDR3 has 14 amino acids. V lost 3 bases to trimming and J lost 0 bases, with 12 bases between them. CDR1 and CDR2 (germline): DFQATT, SNEGSKA (reference sequence). This CDR3 reads CSARPGHSSYEQYF. Written as DNA, the CDR3 is TGCAGTGCTAGGCCGGGACACAGCTCCTACGAGCAGTACTTC.

The chain recombines TRBV4-1 with TRBJ1-2; D is uncertain. The V end was cut by 0 bases, the J end by 5 bases, with 10 bases between. The CDR3 sequence is 14 residues long. The germline V gene has CDR1 MGHRA and CDR2 YSYEKL. CDR3 DNA: TGCGCCAGCAGCCAAGATGGTGGGTTATATGGCTACACCTTC. Amino acid sequence: CASSQDGGLYGYTF.

The chain links TRBV7-9 to TRBJ2-1; tentatively, D is TRBD1 (6 bases). CDR1 SEHNR and CDR2 FQNEAQ come from the germline V gene (reference sequence). V lost 5 bases, J lost 5 bases, and 19 bases lay in between. The CDR3 has 16 residues. The CDR3 here is CASSPKSGQRDNEQFF. DNA of the CDR3: TGTGCCAGCAGCCCAAAATCGGGACAAAGAGACAATGAGCAGTTCTTC.

This chain joins TRBV20-1 and TRBJ2-3; D gene ambiguous. Trimming removed 7 bases from V and 14 bases from J, with 22 bases in between. From germline, CDR1 is DFQATT and CDR2 SNEGSKA (reference sequence). The CDR3 is made up of 12 amino acids. CDR3 residues: CSGGIAVTYAYF. In DNA, the CDR3 is TGCAGTGGGGGTATAGCAGTTACATACGCGTATTTT.

Concerning this clonotype: Just one base apart from a much larger clone, this may be a read error. CDR3 nucleotides: TGTGCCTGCAGCCGGACTAGCGGGGGTTACGAGCAGTACTTC. Its protein is CACSRTSGGYEQYF. The chain recombines TRBV3-1 with TRBJ2-7; 13 positions agree with TRBD2. The CDR3 is 14 amino acids. Germline V CDR1 and CDR2: LGHDT, YNNKEL (reference sequence).